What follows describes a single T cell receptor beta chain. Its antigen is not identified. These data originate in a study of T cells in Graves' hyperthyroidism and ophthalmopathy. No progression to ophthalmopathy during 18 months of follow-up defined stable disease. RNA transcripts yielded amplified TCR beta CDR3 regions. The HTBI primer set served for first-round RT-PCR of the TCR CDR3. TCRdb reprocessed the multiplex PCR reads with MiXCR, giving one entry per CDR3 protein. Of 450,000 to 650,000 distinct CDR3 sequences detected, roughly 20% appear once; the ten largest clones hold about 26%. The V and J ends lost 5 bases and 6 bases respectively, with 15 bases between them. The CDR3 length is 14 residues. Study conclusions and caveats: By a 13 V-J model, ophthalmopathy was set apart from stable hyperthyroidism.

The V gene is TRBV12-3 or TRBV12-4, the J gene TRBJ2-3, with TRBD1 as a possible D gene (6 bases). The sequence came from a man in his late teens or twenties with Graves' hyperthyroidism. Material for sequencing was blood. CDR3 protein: CASSLGTPWDTQYF. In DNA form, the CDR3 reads TGTGCCAGCAGTCTCGGGACACCTTGGGATACGCAGTATTTT.